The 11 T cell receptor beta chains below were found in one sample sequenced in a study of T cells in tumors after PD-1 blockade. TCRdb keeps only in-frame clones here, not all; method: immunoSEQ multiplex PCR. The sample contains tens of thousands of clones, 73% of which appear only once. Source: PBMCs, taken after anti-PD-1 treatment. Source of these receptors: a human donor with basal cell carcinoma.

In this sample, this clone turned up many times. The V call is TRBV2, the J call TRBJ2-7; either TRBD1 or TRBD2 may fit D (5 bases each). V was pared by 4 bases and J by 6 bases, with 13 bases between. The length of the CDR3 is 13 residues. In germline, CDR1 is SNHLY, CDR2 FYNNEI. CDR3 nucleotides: TGTGCCAGCAGTGGGATGGGACCGGGCGAGCAGTACTTC. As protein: CASSGMGPGEQYF.

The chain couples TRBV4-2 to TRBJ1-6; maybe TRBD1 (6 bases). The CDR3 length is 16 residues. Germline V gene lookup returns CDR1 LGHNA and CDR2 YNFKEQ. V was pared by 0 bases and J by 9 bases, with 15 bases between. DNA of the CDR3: TGTGCCAGCAGCCAAGATCGAAGGGCAGGGGTTTCACCCCTCCACTTT. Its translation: CASSQDRRAGVSPLHF.

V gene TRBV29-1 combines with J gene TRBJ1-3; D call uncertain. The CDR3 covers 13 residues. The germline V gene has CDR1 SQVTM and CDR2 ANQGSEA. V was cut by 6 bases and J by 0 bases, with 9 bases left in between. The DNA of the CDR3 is TGCAGCGTCCTTGAGGTCTCTGGAAACACCATATATTTT. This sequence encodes CSVLEVSGNTIYF.

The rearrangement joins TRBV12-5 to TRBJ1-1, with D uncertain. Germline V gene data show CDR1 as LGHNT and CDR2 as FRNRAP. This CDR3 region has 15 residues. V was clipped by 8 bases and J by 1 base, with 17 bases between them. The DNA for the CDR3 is TGTGCTAGTAACCCTGGCGGGGTCAGGAACACTGAAGCTTTCTTT. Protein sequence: CASNPGGVRNTEAFF.

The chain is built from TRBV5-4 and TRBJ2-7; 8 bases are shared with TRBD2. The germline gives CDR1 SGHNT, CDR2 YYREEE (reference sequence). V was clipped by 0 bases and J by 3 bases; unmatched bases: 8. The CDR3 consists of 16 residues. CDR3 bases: TGTGCCAGCAGCTTGGAGACGGGGGGGCTCGGCTACGAGCAGTACTTC. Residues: CASSLETGGLGYEQYF.

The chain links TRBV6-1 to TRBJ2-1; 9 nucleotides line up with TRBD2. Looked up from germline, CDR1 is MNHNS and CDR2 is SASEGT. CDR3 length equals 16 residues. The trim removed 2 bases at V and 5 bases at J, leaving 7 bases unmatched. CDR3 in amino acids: CASSERGSGGHNEQFF. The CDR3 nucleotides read TGTGCCAGCAGTGAAAGGGGTAGCGGGGGACACAATGAGCAGTTCTTC.

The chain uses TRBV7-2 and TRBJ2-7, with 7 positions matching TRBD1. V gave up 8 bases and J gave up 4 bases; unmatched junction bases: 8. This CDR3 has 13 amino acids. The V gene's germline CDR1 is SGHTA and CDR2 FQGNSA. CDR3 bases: TGTGCCAGCGGCACAGGGGCGTTTTACGAGCAGTACTTC. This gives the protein CASGTGAFYEQYF.

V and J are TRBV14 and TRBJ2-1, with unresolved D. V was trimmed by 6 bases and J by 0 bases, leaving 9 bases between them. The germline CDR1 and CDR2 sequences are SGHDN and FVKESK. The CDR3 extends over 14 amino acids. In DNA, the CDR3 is TGTGCCAGCAGAAAGGGCAGCTCCTACAATGAGCAGTTCTTC. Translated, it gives CASRKGSSYNEQFF.

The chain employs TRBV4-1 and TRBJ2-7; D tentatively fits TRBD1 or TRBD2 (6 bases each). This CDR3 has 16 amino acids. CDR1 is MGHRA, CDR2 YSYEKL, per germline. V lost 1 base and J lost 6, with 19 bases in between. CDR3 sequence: CASSQAGAPSITEQYF. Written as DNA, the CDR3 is TGCGCCAGCAGCCAAGCGGGGGCCCCGTCGATTACCGAGCAGTACTTC.

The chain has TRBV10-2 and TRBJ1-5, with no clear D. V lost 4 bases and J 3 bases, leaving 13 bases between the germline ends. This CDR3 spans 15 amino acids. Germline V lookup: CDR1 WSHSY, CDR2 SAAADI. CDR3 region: CASSAAGAYNQPQHF. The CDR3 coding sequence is TGCGCCAGCAGTGCGGCAGGAGCATACAATCAGCCCCAGCATTTT.

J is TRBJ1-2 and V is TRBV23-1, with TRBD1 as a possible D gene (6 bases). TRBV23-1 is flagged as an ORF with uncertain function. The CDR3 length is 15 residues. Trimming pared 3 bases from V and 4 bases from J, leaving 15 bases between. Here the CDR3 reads CASSHEGGPFYGYTF. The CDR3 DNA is TGCGCCAGCAGTCATGAAGGGGGGCCGTTCTATGGCTACACCTTC.